This TCR beta chain was recovered during a study of cytomegalovirus exposure and HLA in healthy donors. The PCR ran on 60 Vbeta and 13 Jbeta primers. Libraries were prepared by immunoSEQ multiplex PCR; TCRdb keeps only in-frame clonotypes and omits some of them. The table records 150,000 to 250,000 clones, 75% to 85% of them present only once. With 2 bases clipped from V and 0 bases from J, the junction kept 1 base outside the gene matches. The CDR3 covers 15 residues. CDR1 and CDR2 (germline): SGHTA, FQGTGA. V is TRBV7-3 and J is TRBJ2-1; 7 bases line up with TRBD2. The sequenced sample consisted of PBMCs. The origin of this receptor is a woman aged 45-60 years in good health and CMV-seronegative. CDR3 sequence: CASSLGGGSYNEQFF. CDR3 sequence (DNA): TGTGCCAGCAGCTTAGGCGGGGGCTCCTACAATGAGCAGTTCTTC.